The entry that follows covers one T cell receptor beta chain sequence. The antigen is not known. This sample is drawn from a study of somatic mutations in cytotoxic T cells in rheumatoid arthritis. Trimming removed 4 bases from V and 3 bases from J, with 14 bases in between. The germline V gene encodes CDR1 SGHKS and CDR2 YYEKEE (reference sequence). CDR3 length: 14 residues. Sequenced by immunoSEQ multiplex PCR; TCRdb stores in-frame clones only, minus some. The sample shows thousands of clones, around 90% of them seen only once. Points from the study as a whole: It was in rheumatoid arthritis patients, but not in healthy controls, that CD8+ clonality increased with age.

Flow cytometry served to check the purity of CD4+ and CD8+ cells, which were isolated by positive magnetic bead selection. The sequence was obtained from a man between 35 and 55 years old with rheumatoid arthritis. The sample was CD8+ T cells sorted from blood. The V call is TRBV5-5, the J call TRBJ2-7; D gene unclear. CDR3 sequence reads: CASSPRSRVYEQYF. DNA for the CDR3: TGTGCCAGCAGCCCCCGATCACGGGTCTACGAGCAGTACTTC.